Listed below are T cell receptor beta chains from one sample, sequenced in a study of STAT3 mutations in large granular lymphocyte leukemia. Repertoires were generated with immunoSEQ multiplex PCR, while TCRdb's copy carries only in-frame clones and drops some. Among some 13,000 clones listed, 88% were seen once. Sequenced: PBMCs. These receptors all stem from a human donor with T large granular lymphocyte leukemia. Some clones in this sample may be carry-over from other donors' samples. The CDR3 runs from the conserved cysteine through the conserved F or W. A D gene is named only where the DNA matches it firmly. Rows give clone size only sometimes, using once, few, many, or a class for an expanded clone.

D gene | clone size | J gene | V gene | CDR3 length | CDR3 DNA | CDR3 protein
TRBD1 | . | TRBJ1-3 | TRBV6-5 | 15 | TGTGCCAGCAGTTCCAGGACAGGGACTGGAAACACCATATATTTT | CASSSRTGTGNTIYF
. | . | TRBJ2-1 | TRBV6-1 | 15 | TGTGCCAGCAGTGAGGACTACTCTCTAAGCAATGAGCAGTTCTTC | CASSEDYSLSNEQFF
. | . | TRBJ2-7 | TRBV6-5 | 12 | TGTGCCAGCCATAGCGAGGGATACGAGCAGTACTTC | CASHSEGYEQYF
. | . | TRBJ2-7 | TRBV6-5 | 11 | TGTGCCAGCAGTTCGAGGTACGAGCAGTACTTC | CASSSRYEQYF
. | . | TRBJ2-7 | TRBV7-3 | 14 | TGTGCCAGCAGCGTCTCGGGGCGTCTGGGCGAGCAGTACTTC | CASSVSGRLGEQYF
. | . | TRBJ1-4 | TRBV19 | 15 | TGTGCCAGTAGCGACTCAAACAGGGTTAATGAAAAACTGTTTTTT | CASSDSNRVNEKLFF
. | . | TRBJ1-5 | TRBV28 | 16 | TGTGCCAGCATTTCTGGTTCAGGGGCAAGGAGTCAGCCCCAGCATTTT | CASISGSGARSQPQHF
. | . | TRBJ2-4 | TRBV4-3 | 17 | TGCGCCAGCAGCCAAGAAAGAACCGAGTGGCAAAGGAACATTCAGTACTTC | CASSQERTEWQRNIQYF
TRBD1 | . | TRBJ1-2 | TRBV18 | 14 | TGTGCCAGCTCCCCCGGGACAGGGGGCCATGGCTACACCTTC | CASSPGTGGHGYTF
. | . | TRBJ1-5 | TRBV29-1 | 13 | TGCAGCGTTGAAGACGAGGGTAATCAGCCCCAGCATTTT | CSVEDEGNQPQHF
. | . | TRBJ1-1 | TRBV7-8 | 15 | TGTGCCAGCAGCTTAGGCGCCAGGGTGGACACTGAAGCTTTCTTT | CASSLGARVDTEAFF
TRBD1 | . | TRBJ1-5 | TRBV5-1 | 16 | TGCGCCAGCAGCTTGGAAGGGGGCAACGGCAATCAGCCCCAGCATTTT | CASSLEGGNGNQPQHF
. | . | TRBJ1-3 | TRBV28 | 16 | TGTGCCAGCAGTCCCCCCGGAGTGAGCTCTGGAAACACCATATATTTT | CASSPPGVSSGNTIYF
. | . | TRBJ1-1 | TRBV5-4 | 15 | TGTGCCAGCAGCTTGGCGGGGAGTCTGAACACTGAAGCTTTCTTT | CASSLAGSLNTEAFF
. | . | TRBJ2-6 | TRBV5-6 | 16 | TGTGCCAGCAGCTTGGAACGGATCTCTGGGGCCAACGTCCTGACTTTC | CASSLERISGANVLTF
. | . | TRBJ1-4 | TRBV28 | 12 | TGTGCCAGCAGTCTGGACCGCGAAAAACTGTTTTTT | CASSLDREKLFF
. | . | TRBJ1-1 | TRBV30 | 13 | TGTGCCTGGAGTGTCGCAGTGAACACTGAAGCTTTCTTT | CAWSVAVNTEAFF
. | few | TRBJ2-2 | TRBV2 | 14 | TGTGCCAGCAAGGCGGACGGGAACACCGGGGAGCTGTTTTTT | CASKADGNTGELFF
. | . | TRBJ2-2 | TRBV6-5 | 14 | TGTGCCAGCAGTTACTCCCGGAACACCGGGGAGCTGTTTTTT | CASSYSRNTGELFF
TRBD1 | . | TRBJ2-5 | TRBV11-2 | 17 | TGTGCCAGCAGCCGCATTGTCCCGGGACAGGGTGGGGAGACCCAGTACTTC | CASSRIVPGQGGETQYF
TRBD1 | . | TRBJ1-5 | TRBV6-5 | 14 | TGTGCCAGCAAGGACAGGGATAGCAATCAGCCCCAGCATTTT | CASKDRDSNQPQHF
. | . | TRBJ1-1 | TRBV6-6 | 14 | TGTGCCAGCAGTTTACAACGGGGGAACACTGAAGCTTTCTTT | CASSLQRGNTEAFF
. | few | TRBJ1-2 | TRBV29-1 | 13 | TGCAGCGTCCGGGACACAACCCTCTATGGCTACACCTTC | CSVRDTTLYGYTF
. | once | TRBJ2-3 | TRBV28 | 15 | TGTGCCAGCAGTTTTTTGGGCGGGACCACAGATACGCAGTATTTT | CASSFLGGTTDTQYF
TRBD1 | . | TRBJ1-4 | TRBV29-1 | 13 | TGCAGCGCCCGGACAGGGGGCTCTGAAAAACTGTTTTTT | CSARTGGSEKLFF